This TCR beta chain was profiled in a study of blood T cells in healthy people across ages. Regarding the study as a whole: Measured against age, TCR beta diversity per million T cells decreased in a roughly linear manner. Investigators treated diversity estimates from one million T cells as underestimates.

CDR1 is MNHEY, CDR2 SVGEGT, per germline. The CDR3 contains 15 residues. Losses at the gene ends were 2 bases for V and 6 bases for J; bases not matched to a gene: 7. A second PCR of about 6 to 12 cycles used a sample-barcoded 5' primer and a J-beta primer mix. A tag from a template-switch adaptor with 12 random nucleotides marked each cDNA molecule. MiXCR was run by TCRdb on the 5' RACE reads, yielding one entry per CDR3 protein. The table includes more than 800,000 distinct CDR3 sequences, about 28% detected once. This clonotype was counted a few times. Its antigen is currently unknown. This may be a read error, as it is one base from a much larger clone.

This sequence joins TRBV6-2 or TRBV6-3 and TRBJ2-1; 7 nucleotides agree with TRBD2. What was sequenced was blood. The sequence was obtained from an elderly woman in good health. The CDR3 sequence: CASSYRGLTGNEQFF. The CDR3 nucleotides are TGTGCCAGCAGTTACAGGGGACTAACCGGCAATGAGCAGTTCTTC.